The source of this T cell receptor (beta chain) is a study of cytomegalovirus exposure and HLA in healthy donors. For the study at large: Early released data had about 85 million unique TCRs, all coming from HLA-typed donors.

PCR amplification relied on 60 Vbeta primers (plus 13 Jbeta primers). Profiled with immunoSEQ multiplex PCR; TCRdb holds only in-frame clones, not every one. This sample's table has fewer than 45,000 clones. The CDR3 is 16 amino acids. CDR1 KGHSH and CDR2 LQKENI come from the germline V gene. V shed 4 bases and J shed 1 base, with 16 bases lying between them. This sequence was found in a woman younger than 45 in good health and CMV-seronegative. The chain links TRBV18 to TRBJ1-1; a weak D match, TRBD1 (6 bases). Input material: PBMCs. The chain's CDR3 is CASSLQPTGANTEAFF. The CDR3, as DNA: TGTGCCAGCTCACTCCAGCCGACAGGAGCGAACACTGAAGCTTTCTTT.